A selection of T cell receptor beta chains follows, all from one sample in a study of blood T cell repertoires in COVID-19. Here immunoSEQ multiplex PCR was the method, and the copy in TCRdb shows in-frame clones only, minus some. The sample consists of 200,000 to 300,000 clones, approximately 80% of them appearing once. Material: peripheral blood. The receptors stem from a man at least 80 years old with acute or convalescent COVID-19. Each CDR3 is given with its conserved first and last residue. The D gene is left open where the match is weak. The size field is filled for only some rows; it gives once, few, many or a size class.

>TRBV21-1|TRBJ1-6|.|.
CASSAHDRAHNSPLHF
TGTGCCAGCAGCGCCCACGACAGGGCCCATAATTCACCCCTCCACTTT
>TRBV28|TRBJ2-1|.|.
CASSLLGGGSYNEQFF
TGTGCCAGCAGTTTATTAGGAGGGGGCAGCTACAATGAGCAGTTCTTC
>TRBV12-3/TRBV12-4|TRBJ1-1|once|.
CASSLVRTEAFF
TGTGCCAGCAGTTTAGTACGGACTGAAGCTTTCTTT
>TRBV10-3|TRBJ2-2|.|.
CAIWSGADTGELFF
TGTGCCATCTGGTCAGGGGCTGACACCGGGGAGCTGTTTTTT
>TRBV7-8|TRBJ2-7|.|.
CASRPTRSGYYEQYF
TGTGCCAGCAGGCCAACTAGATCGGGCTACTACGAGCAGTACTTC
>TRBV6-1|TRBJ2-7|.|.
CASSEAGFYEQYF
TGTGCCAGCAGTGAAGCTGGCTTCTACGAGCAGTACTTC
>TRBV28|TRBJ1-5|.|TRBD1
CASADRGGDQPQHF
TGTGCCAGCGCTGACAGGGGTGGTGATCAGCCCCAGCATTTT
>TRBV14|TRBJ2-3|.|TRBD2
CASSGGGLAADTQYF
TGTGCCAGCAGCGGGGGGGGACTAGCCGCAGATACGCAGTATTTT
>TRBV18|TRBJ1-1|.|TRBD1
CASSPPGTGWAGTEAFF
TGTGCCAGCTCACCACCCGGGACAGGGTGGGCCGGCACTGAAGCTTTCTTT
>TRBV24-1|TRBJ1-5|.|.
CATSDLSGRSQHF
TGTGCCACCAGTGATTTGAGTGGCAGATCCCAGCATTTT
>TRBV19|TRBJ1-6|.|.
CASSLMTGSYSPLHF
TGTGCCAGTAGTCTTATGACAGGATCGTATTCACCCCTCCACTTT
>TRBV5-4|TRBJ1-4|.|.
CASSLKSGANEKLFF
TGTGCCAGCAGCTTGAAGTCAGGGGCAAACGAAAAACTGTTTTTT
>TRBV5-1|TRBJ1-6|once|TRBD1
CASSLRTGADSPLHF
TGCGCCAGCAGCTTGAGGACAGGGGCTGATTCACCCCTCCACTTT
>TRBV5-4|TRBJ1-1|.|.
CASKGSTSAPRGGTEAFF
TGTGCCAGCAAAGGGAGTACGTCGGCCCCGAGGGGGGGCACTGAAGCTTTCTTT
>TRBV19|TRBJ1-6|.|TRBD1
CASSTRTGANNSPLHF
TGTGCCAGTAGTACCCGGACAGGAGCTAATAATTCACCCCTCCACTTT
>TRBV2|TRBJ1-3|.|.
CASGEVRSSGNTIYF
TGTGCCAGCGGAGAGGTGAGGAGCTCTGGAAACACCATATATTTT